This T cell receptor beta chain was obtained from a study of blood T cell repertoires in COVID-19. Across the study: The United States, Italy and Spain supplied acute and convalescent COVID-19 samples. T cells, B-cell-depleted T cells, or PBMCs supplied cDNA or gDNA.

Authors' data handling: From reference gene primer amplification, estimates of nucleated cell counts were derived. TCRdb's table, derived via immunoSEQ multiplex PCR, lists solely in-frame clones and lacks some. Clone size and the V and J calls come from that table; the DNA yielded D and trimming. This sample has 130,000 to 150,000 clones; roughly 89% occur once, and the top ten carry around 1.6%. This CDR3 region has 15 residues. After removal of 5 bases from V and 3 bases from J, the junction contained 7 bases not matched to a gene. The germline V gene has CDR1 SGDLS and CDR2 YYNGEE. This clone was found a few times.

This rearrangement joins TRBV9 to TRBJ2-2; 7 nucleotides match TRBD1. This clonotype was obtained from a human donor in a cohort sampled during active COVID-19. The specimen was peripheral blood. The CDR3 DNA reads TGTGCCAGCAGTGGAGACAGGGTGGACACCGGGGAGCTGTTTTTT. It yields the protein CASSGDRVDTGELFF.